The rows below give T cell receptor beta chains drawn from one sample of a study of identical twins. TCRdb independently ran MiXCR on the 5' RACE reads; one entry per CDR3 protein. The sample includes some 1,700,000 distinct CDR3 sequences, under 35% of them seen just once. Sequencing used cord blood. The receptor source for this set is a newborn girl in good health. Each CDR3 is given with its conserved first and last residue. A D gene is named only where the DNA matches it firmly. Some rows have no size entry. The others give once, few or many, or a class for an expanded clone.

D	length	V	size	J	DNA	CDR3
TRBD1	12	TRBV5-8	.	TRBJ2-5	TGTGCCAGCAGCTTGAACAGGGGGACAAAGTACTTC	CASSLNRGTKYF
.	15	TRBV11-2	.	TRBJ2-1	TGTGCCAGCAGCTTATTGCAGGGGTCCTACAATGAGCAGTTCTTC	CASSLLQGSYNEQFF
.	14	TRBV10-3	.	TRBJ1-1	TGTGTCAGTTCCGAAAGGGCTTCGAACACTGAAGCTTTCTTT	CVSSERASNTEAFF
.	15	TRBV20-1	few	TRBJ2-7	TGCAGTGCTCCCGCCCCCTTTGGGCTTGACTACGAGCAGTACTTC	CSAPAPFGLDYEQYF
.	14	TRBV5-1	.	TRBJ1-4	TGCGCCAGCAGCTGGACAGCCTCTAATGAAAAACTGTTTTTT	CASSWTASNEKLFF
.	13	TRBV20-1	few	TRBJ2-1	TGCAGTGCCTTCGGGGCGGAGAAAAATGAGCAGTTCTTC	CSAFGAEKNEQFF
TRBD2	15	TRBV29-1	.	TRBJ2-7	TGCAGCGTTGCTTTAGCGGGAGGGTCCGCCTACGAGCAGTACTTC	CSVALAGGSAYEQYF
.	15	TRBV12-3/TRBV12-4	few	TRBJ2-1	TGTGCCAGCAGGGAACCGCGGACCGCCGGCGATGAGCAGTTCTTC	CASREPRTAGDEQFF
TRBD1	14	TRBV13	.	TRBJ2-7	TGTGCCAGCAGCGTGGGACAGGGGGCGGAAGAGCAGTACTTC	CASSVGQGAEEQYF
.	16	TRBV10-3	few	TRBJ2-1	TGTGCCATCAGTGAGCCCCCTAGCCCTACTCGTTTGGGGCAGTTCTTC	CAISEPPSPTRLGQFF